This TCR beta chain was recorded in a study of blood T cell repertoires in COVID-19. Germline V gene lookup returns CDR1 MDHEN and CDR2 SYDVKM. The CDR3 has 17 amino acids. V lost 6 bases to trimming and J lost 0 bases, with 20 bases between them. Generated by immunoSEQ multiplex PCR, the TCRdb table keeps only in-frame clones and is missing some. The profile shows fewer than 150,000 clones, approximately 84% of them singletons. Enrollees, roughly 18 to 89 years old, lived in some 24 US areas. Clinical history reported by participants formed the basis on which cohorts were assigned. V gene TRBV28 combines with J gene TRBJ1-1, with D unclear. Sequenced material: PBMCs or T cells enriched from blood (not recorded which). The sequence came from a man aged 50 to 59 in a cohort exposed to, infected with or recovered from COVID-19 (not recorded which). The CDR3, as DNA: TGTGCCAGCAGCCCCCCGGGTCCAGCCTCCATGAACACTGAAGCTTTCTTT. Translation gives CASSPPGPASMNTEAFF.